Below, one TCR beta chain is given with its context. Its antigen is not identified. The data are from a study of cytomegalovirus exposure and HLA in healthy donors. The study, taken as a whole, reports: Reports described diagnosis of cytomegalovirus status by the classifier as highly specific and sensitive. Specificity for CMV antigens was confirmed in vitro for three of the CMV-associated chains. Some TCR beta chains (roughly 160 of them) were listed as cytomegalovirus-associated. Subsequent analysis found a tendency for first-cohort TCR clusters to co-occur within the roughly 130 validation repertoires.

V was pared by 5 bases and J by 1 base, with 9 bases of the junction left unmatched. The CDR3 covers 16 residues. CDR1 and CDR2 from the germline V gene are SGHAT and FQNNGV. Clones were sequenced by immunoSEQ multiplex PCR, and TCRdb holds only the in-frame ones, with some missing. The sample has about 110,000 clones, 88% seen once; the top ten hold roughly 2%. The chain is built from TRBV11-2 and TRBJ2-5, with 8 bases that match TRBD2. Sequences were obtained from PBMCs. The receptor was derived from a woman under 30 in good health and CMV-seropositive. The CDR3 loop is CASSHLGGGIQETQYF. DNA for the CDR3: TGTGCCAGCAGCCACCTCGGGGGGGGCATCCAAGAGACCCAGTACTTC.